These 21 T cell receptor beta chains share one sample of origin, sequenced in a study of Ad26.COV2.S vaccination and SARS-CoV-2 variants. Treatment here: some 20 received Ad26.COV2.S at low or high dose, single or two shots; several received placebo; per-sample allocation not given. Day 63 after the first injection of vaccine or placebo was the sampling time. Sequencing was performed with immunoSEQ multiplex PCR; in TCRdb, only in-frame clones are kept and a portion is missing. Of some 520,000 clones in the sample, approximately 88% were seen once. The sample here was peripheral blood, taken in a trial of Ad26.COV2.S vaccine versus placebo. The receptors were sampled from a person aged 18 to 65 who received the Ad26.COV2.S COVID-19 vaccine or a placebo.

The rearrangement links TRBV6-2 or TRBV6-3 to TRBJ2-3, with D perhaps TRBD2 (6 bases). V lost 2 bases to trimming and J lost 2 bases, with 20 bases between them. Germline V gene sequence: CDR1 MNHEY, CDR2 SVGEGT. The CDR3 has 18 residues. CDR3 sequence (DNA): TGTGCCAGCAGTTACGACGGCGGGACCCTTCTAACCACAGATACGCAGTATTTT. This gives the protein CASSYDGGTLLTTDTQYF.

The V gene is TRBV4-2, the J gene TRBJ1-5, with no clear D. Looked up from germline, CDR1 is LGHNA and CDR2 is YNFKEQ. Trimming shortened V by 1 base and J by 1 base, and 8 bases separated the two germline ends. This CDR3 contains 15 residues. The DNA of the CDR3 is TGTGCCAGCAGCCAAGTTCTGGGGAGCAATCAGCCCCAGCATTTT. It encodes CASSQVLGSNQPQHF.

This CDR3 is CASRDHFGIDTQYF. The DNA for the CDR3 is TGCGCCAGCCGAGATCACTTTGGGATAGATACGCAGTATTTT. This chain joins TRBV5-1 and TRBJ2-3; D uncertain. The V end was cut by 7 bases, the J end by 5 bases, with 17 bases between. CDR1 is SGHRS and CDR2 is YFSETQ in the germline V gene. CDR3 length: 14 amino acids.

This chain links TRBV27 with TRBJ1-2; D gene ambiguous. In germline, CDR1 is MNHEY, CDR2 SMNVEV (reference sequence). With 0 bases removed from V and 4 bases from J, the gap between germline ends came to 9 bases. There are 14 residues in the CDR3. The CDR3 nucleotides are TGTGCCAGCAGTTTATCCCCAGGATTCTATGGCTACACCTTC. Its translation is CASSLSPGFYGYTF.

The V call is TRBV28, the J call TRBJ2-7; D is uncertain. Trimming removed 4 bases at V and 4 bases at J, with 8 bases between. CDR1 MDHEN and CDR2 SYDVKM come from the germline V gene. This CDR3 has 12 residues. The CDR3 here is CASSSTIYEQYF. The DNA of the CDR3 is TGTGCCAGCAGTTCCACGATTTACGAGCAGTACTTC.

In its sample, this clone was seen a few times. V usage is TRBV28 and J usage is TRBJ2-2; D could derive from TRBD1 or TRBD2 (5 bases each). Per the germline V gene, CDR1 is MDHEN and CDR2 is SYDVKM. V lost 4 bases, J lost 5 bases, and 5 bases lay in between. This CDR3 has 12 amino acids. The CDR3 sequence is CASSWGTGELFF. As DNA, the CDR3 is TGTGCCAGCAGTTGGGGGACCGGGGAGCTGTTTTTT.

The J gene is TRBJ1-1, the V gene TRBV5-5; weak D call: TRBD1 (5 bases). This CDR3 is built from 12 residues. The ends were cut back, 4 bases at V and 7 bases at J, with 11 bases in the middle. The V gene's germline CDR1 is SGHKS and CDR2 YYEKEE (reference sequence). As DNA, the CDR3 is TGTGCCAGCAGCCAGGTCGGGGGTGAAGCTTTCTTT. It encodes CASSQVGGEAFF.

This chain uses TRBV30 with TRBJ1-2, with D possibly TRBD1 on 6 matching bases. V lost 2 bases to trimming and J lost 5 bases, with 15 bases between them. Germline assignment: CDR1 GTSNPN and CDR2 SVGIG (reference sequence). The CDR3 contains 14 residues. The CDR3 DNA is TGTGCCTGGAGTACCCAAGGACAGCCTTATGGCTACACCTTC. Translated, it gives CAWSTQGQPYGYTF.

The rearrangement links TRBV6-5 to TRBJ2-1, with 7 bases matching TRBD1. The CDR3 is 14 residues long. V was pared by 8 bases and J by 4 bases, with 8 bases of the junction left unmatched. Germline CDR1 and CDR2: MNHEY and SVGAGI. The CDR3 bases are TGTGCCAGCGCGAACAGGGGTAAATACAATGAGCAGTTCTTC. Translation gives CASANRGKYNEQFF.

In this sample, this clone turned up once. V and J are TRBV14 and TRBJ1-6; a weak D match, TRBD1 (6 bases). Trimming pared 3 bases from V and 10 bases from J, leaving 25 bases between. The CDR3 has 18 amino acids. CDR1 is SGHDN and CDR2 is FVKESK in the germline V gene. The CDR3 DNA reads as TGTGCCAGCAGCCAGCTTGACAGGAGAGGTGAAAGTGGGTCACCCCTCCACTTT. This translates into CASSQLDRRGESGSPLHF. Looking up the rest from reference TRBV14 and TRBJ1-6 gives the full variable domain: EAGVTQFPSHSVIEKGQTVTLRCDPISGHDNLYWYRRVMGKEIKFLLHFVKESKQDESGMPNNRFLAERTGGTYSTLKVQPAELEDSGVYFCASSQLDRRGESGSPLHFGNGTRLTVT.

A remark on this clone: The sample holds other DNA sequences that translate to the same CDR3. V is TRBV18 and J is TRBJ2-7; no clear D. V shed 3 bases and J shed 2 bases, with 5 bases lying between them. Per the germline V gene, CDR1 is KGHSH and CDR2 is LQKENI. The CDR3 is made up of 12 amino acids. CDR3 nucleotide sequence: TGTGCCAGCTCACCGGCAGCCTACGAGCAGTACTTC. As protein: CASSPAAYEQYF.

The gene calls are TRBV30 and TRBJ2-2; D not certain. The CDR3 covers 16 residues. In germline, CDR1 is GTSNPN, CDR2 SVGIG (reference sequence). V was pared by 4 bases and J by 1 base, with 16 bases between. The CDR3 sequence: CAWMYSFSLNTGELFF. The CDR3 coding sequence is TGTGCCTGGATGTACAGTTTCTCCCTGAACACCGGGGAGCTGTTTTTT.

V gene TRBV12-3 or TRBV12-4 combines with J gene TRBJ2-1, with D hard to call. This CDR3 has 13 amino acids. The ends were cut back, 8 bases at V and 4 bases at J, with 12 bases in the middle. Written as DNA, the CDR3 is TGTGCCAGCGTAGTCAGAGGTTACAATGAGCAGTTCTTC. It translates to CASVVRGYNEQFF.

The rearrangement links TRBV6-2 or TRBV6-3 to TRBJ1-5, with TRBD1 matching 7 bases. Germline lookup yields CDR1 MNHEY and CDR2 SVGEGT. V was pared by 4 bases and J by 12 bases, with 6 bases of the junction left unmatched. The CDR3 contains 12 residues. CDR3 protein: CASSSGQARQHF. The CDR3 DNA reads TGTGCCAGCAGTTCCGGACAGGCACGCCAGCATTTT.

This CDR3 reads CASSERFSGNTIYF. CDR3 nucleotide sequence: TGTGCCAGCAGTGAGCGATTCTCTGGAAACACCATATATTTT. V usage is TRBV2 and J usage is TRBJ1-3, with D hard to call. This CDR3 is 14 amino acids long. V was cut by 3 bases and J by 0 bases, with 6 bases left in between. Germline V gene lookup returns CDR1 SNHLY and CDR2 FYNNEI.

The genes are TRBV28 and TRBJ1-1, with D perhaps TRBD1 (5 bases). The V and J ends lost 8 bases and 5 bases respectively, with 12 bases between them. The germline gives CDR1 MDHEN, CDR2 SYDVKM. The CDR3 runs to 12 residues. The CDR3 bases are TGTGCCAGCTATGGGGGATTGACTGAAGCTTTCTTT. As protein: CASYGGLTEAFF.

V usage is TRBV10-3 and J usage is TRBJ1-1; maybe TRBD1 (6 bases). This CDR3 spans 14 amino acids. V gave up 6 bases and J gave up 4 bases, with 15 bases separating them. Germline loops: CDR1 ENHRY, CDR2 SYGVKD. CDR3 coding DNA: TGTGCCATCAGAGAACAGGGAGGTAGCACTGAAGCTTTCTTT. Translating it yields CAIREQGGSTEAFF.

The V call is TRBV28, the J call TRBJ2-1; D gene unclear. V was shortened by 4 bases and J by 13 bases, with 20 bases between the two germline ends. Per the germline V gene, CDR1 is MDHEN and CDR2 is SYDVKM. CDR3 size: 14 residues. CDR3 loop: CASSSNPPKTRQFF. The DNA for the CDR3 is TGTGCCAGCAGTTCCAACCCCCCCAAGACCCGTCAGTTCTTC.

This rearrangement joins TRBV25-1 to TRBJ1-4; TRBD1 might be the D (5 bases). V was pared by 5 bases and J by 12 bases, with 19 bases between. The CDR3 covers 14 residues. Germline V gene data show CDR1 as MGHDK and CDR2 as SYGVNS. The CDR3 DNA reads TGTGCCAGCAGTAACGCGGGGGGAAGGTTACAACTGTTTTTT. Protein: CASSNAGGRLQLFF.

This clone was seen more than once but under ten times. The chain carries TRBV19 and TRBJ1-5; TRBD1 agrees at 9 bases. J gave up 5 bases and V 6 bases, and 5 bases lay outside the gene matches. Germline V CDR1 and CDR2: LNHDA, SQIVND (reference sequence). The CDR3 runs 14 residues. CDR3 loop: CASSLGQGDQPQHF. In nucleotides, the CDR3 is TGTGCCAGTAGCCTGGGACAGGGAGATCAGCCCCAGCATTTT.

The gene calls are TRBV5-1 and TRBJ1-1; TRBD1 is a possible D gene (5 bases). CDR1 is SGHRS, CDR2 YFSETQ, per germline. The CDR3 length is 21 residues. V lost 0 bases, J lost 2 bases, and 29 bases lay in between. The CDR3 loop is CASSLAAGGVSRLTANTEAFF. The CDR3 DNA follows: TGCGCCAGCAGCTTGGCGGCGGGGGGGGTTTCGAGGCTGACAGCTAACACTGAAGCTTTCTTT.